A selection of T cell receptor beta chains follows, all from one sample in a study of graft-versus-host responses after intestinal transplantation. The protocol was immunoSEQ multiplex PCR, while the TCRdb copy is restricted to in-frame clones and leaves out a portion. The sample shows tens of thousands of clones, 84% of them seen only once. These receptors' targets are unknown. Source: unstimulated CD4+ T cells sorted from spleen or lymph node cells, taken before transplant. These receptors originate from a human donor who was the organ donor for an intestinal transplant. The CDR3 runs from the conserved cysteine through the conserved F or W. The D gene is left open where the match is weak. Clone size is shown for a subset of rows, as once, few, many or a class of expanded clone.

D gene	clone size	V gene	J gene	CDR3 DNA	CDR3 protein
TRBD2	-	TRBV5-1	TRBJ2-7	TGCGCCAGCAGCCATAGCGGGGGCCCCTACGAGCAGTACTTC	CASSHSGGPYEQYF
-	-	TRBV5-1	TRBJ2-3	TGCGCCAGCAGCTTGGAGCGGGGACAGCAAAGCACAGATACGCAGTATTTT	CASSLERGQQSTDTQYF
-	-	TRBV5-1	TRBJ2-6	TGCGCCAGCAGCTTGGAGGGCAGACTTCCATCCTTCTCTGGGGCCAACGTCCTGACTTTC	CASSLEGRLPSFSGANVLTF
TRBD1	once	TRBV11-2	TRBJ2-1	TGTGCCACCGGGACAGACTACAATGAGCAGTTCTTC	CATGTDYNEQFF
-	-	TRBV7-2	TRBJ1-1	TGTGCCAGCAGCTTAAAGGGCGACACTGAAGCTTTCTTT	CASSLKGDTEAFF
-	-	TRBV10-3	TRBJ2-2	TGTGCCATCAAAGGAACCGGGGAGCTGTTTTTT	CAIKGTGELFF
-	-	TRBV6-1	TRBJ1-1	TGTGCCAGCAGTGACGAGGACAGAATGAACACTGAAGCTTTCTTT	CASSDEDRMNTEAFF
-	-	TRBV18	TRBJ2-1	TGTGCCAGCTCACCACTCCCGGCTACCTACAATGAGCAGTTCTTC	CASSPLPATYNEQFF
TRBD1	once	TRBV19	TRBJ1-2	TGTGCCAGTAGTATATTCCCCGGACAGGGCCCTAACTATGGCTACACCTTC	CASSIFPGQGPNYGYTF
TRBD1	once	TRBV14	TRBJ2-1	TGTGCCAGCAGCCTAAGGACAGGGGGCACGAATGAGCAGTTCTTC	CASSLRTGGTNEQFF
TRBD1	-	TRBV11-3	TRBJ2-3	TGTGCCAGCAGTCCCGGGACAGGGGGGACAGATACGCAGTATTTT	CASSPGTGGTDTQYF
-	few	TRBV5-1	TRBJ1-3	TGCGCCAGCAGCGGACACTCTGGAAACACCATATATTTT	CASSGHSGNTIYF
-	few	TRBV15	TRBJ2-2	TGTGCCACCAGCAGAGGACTAAACACCGGGGAGCTGTTTTTT	CATSRGLNTGELFF
-	-	TRBV19	TRBJ1-5	TGTGCCAGTAGTATCTCAGGACGGGCGAATCAGCCCCAGCATTTT	CASSISGRANQPQHF
TRBD1	-	TRBV10-2	TRBJ2-7	TGCGCCAGCAGTGGACAGGGCTACGAGCAGTACTTC	CASSGQGYEQYF
-	-	TRBV19	TRBJ2-7	TGTGCCAGTAGCGCTCTGACACTTGACGAAGCCTACGAGCAGTACTTC	CASSALTLDEAYEQYF
-	-	TRBV6-1	TRBJ1-5	TGTGCCAGCGAGAGGGAGAAGAATCAGCCCCAGCATTTT	CASEREKNQPQHF
-	-	TRBV7-2	TRBJ2-5	TGTGCCAGCAGCCCCTGGGGTCAGGGGAGGATAACCCAGTACTTC	CASSPWGQGRITQYF
-	-	TRBV6-1	TRBJ1-4	TGTGCCAGCCGGAAGGACCAAGCAACTAATGAAAAACTGTTTTTT	CASRKDQATNEKLFF
TRBD1	-	TRBV9	TRBJ1-2	TGTGCCAGCAGCGTAGCTCGGGGACAGGAAAACTCAGCTAACTATGGCTACACCTTC	CASSVARGQENSANYGYTF
-	-	TRBV10-2	TRBJ1-1	TGCGCCAGCAGGGACATGAACACTGAAGCTTTCTTT	CASRDMNTEAFF
-	-	TRBV19	TRBJ1-1	TGTGCCAGTAGTATAGATCGGAGGAACACTGAAGCTTTCTTT	CASSIDRRNTEAFF
TRBD1	-	TRBV12-5	TRBJ1-1	TGTGCTAGTGGTTTGCTCCGAGACAGGGAGTACACTGAAGCTTTCTTT	CASGLLRDREYTEAFF
-	-	TRBV2	TRBJ2-5	TGTGCCAGCAGTGGTAGGGGGGAAGAGACCCAGTACTTC	CASSGRGEETQYF
-	-	TRBV6-9	TRBJ2-3	TGTGCCAGCAGTTACGGGCCGGGGAGAGATACGCAGTATTTT	CASSYGPGRDTQYF
TRBD1	-	TRBV6-5	TRBJ1-2	TGTGCCAGCTGGGACAGAAACTATGGCTACACCTTC	CASWDRNYGYTF
-	-	TRBV7-2	TRBJ1-3	TGTGCCAGCAGCTGGGGGGCGGGGACATCATCCTCTGGAAACACCATATATTTT	CASSWGAGTSSSGNTIYF
-	-	TRBV10-3	TRBJ2-1	TGTGCCATCAGTGGGTCGAGGACAACCTACAATGAGCAGTTCTTC	CAISGSRTTYNEQFF
TRBD1	-	TRBV7-2	TRBJ1-2	TGTGCCAGCAGCATCGGACAGGGTGGCTACACCTTC	CASSIGQGGYTF
TRBD1	-	TRBV30	TRBJ2-6	TGTGCCTCCGCACAGGGGTCTGGGGCCAACGTCCTGACTTTC	CASAQGSGANVLTF
-	-	TRBV27	TRBJ2-1	TGTGCCAGCAGTTTAGAGGGATCATACAATGAGCAGTTCTTC	CASSLEGSYNEQFF
TRBD1	few	TRBV2	TRBJ1-6	TGTGCCAGCAGTCCCATCAGACAGGGATATAATTCACCCCTCCACTTT	CASSPIRQGYNSPLHF
-	-	TRBV6-5	TRBJ2-2	TGTGCCAGCAGACTACAGGGGGGGGCCGGGGAGCTGTTTTTT	CASRLQGGAGELFF
TRBD1	-	TRBV30	TRBJ2-4	TGTGCCTGGAGTGTACCGGACAGGGTGAAAAACATTCAGTACTTC	CAWSVPDRVKNIQYF
TRBD1	-	TRBV18	TRBJ2-5	TGTGCCAGCTCACCTATAGCTCGGGGACAGAAAAAAGAGACCCAGTACTTC	CASSPIARGQKKETQYF
TRBD1	once	TRBV6-5	TRBJ2-3	TGTGCCAGCAGTGGACAGGGGGCAGATACGCAGTATTTT	CASSGQGADTQYF
TRBD1	-	TRBV7-2	TRBJ2-2	TGTGCCAGCAGCTTACGCCGACAGGGCACCGGGGAGCTGTTTTTT	CASSLRRQGTGELFF
-	-	TRBV9	TRBJ1-4	TGTGCCAGCAGCGTAGTCCCTAATGAAAAACTGTTTTTT	CASSVVPNEKLFF
-	-	TRBV2	TRBJ1-2	TGTGCCAGCAGTGGGGACCTCATCTATGGCTACACCTTC	CASSGDLIYGYTF
-	-	TRBV19	TRBJ1-2	TGTGCCAGTAGTCTCCGGGGGGGCTACACCTTC	CASSLRGGYTF
TRBD2	-	TRBV6-5	TRBJ2-3	TGTGCCAGCAGTCCCAGCGGGGGGGCCATAAATACGCAGTATTTT	CASSPSGGAINTQYF
-	once	TRBV5-1	TRBJ1-2	TGCGCCAGCAGCTTGGGGGACGGCAGTCTGCATGGCTACACCTTC	CASSLGDGSLHGYTF
TRBD2	-	TRBV30	TRBJ2-4	TGTGCCTGGACTAGCGGGAGAAACATTCAGTACTTC	CAWTSGRNIQYF
-	-	TRBV29-1	TRBJ1-1	TGCAGCGGTCATGGAGGGGATCACACTGAAGCTTTCTTT	CSGHGGDHTEAFF
TRBD2	-	TRBV19	TRBJ2-1	TGTGCCAGTACCCGGGGGACGGAGCGGGGTTACTTCCCCTCCTACAATGAGCAGTTCTTC	CASTRGTERGYFPSYNEQFF
-	few	TRBV5-6	TRBJ2-1	TGTGCCAGCAGCTTGGGGGCTAGCGCCTACAATGAGCAGTTCTTC	CASSLGASAYNEQFF
TRBD2	-	TRBV5-1	TRBJ2-1	TGCGCCAGCACCGGGACTAGCGGGAGGGGCAATGAGCAGTTCTTC	CASTGTSGRGNEQFF
TRBD1	-	TRBV29-1	TRBJ1-2	TGCCTTACCGAATTATCAGGGGGATATGGCTACACCTTC	CLTELSGGYGYTF
-	-	TRBV7-5	TRBJ2-1	TGTGTCAGAAGCTGTATACGGACAGGCCTCTTCGGGTGTCGCAATGAGCAGTTCTTC	CVRSCIRTGLFGCRNEQFF
-	-	TRBV11-2	TRBJ1-6	TGTGCCAGCAGCCCCCAGGGGTCCTATAATTCACCCCTCCACTTT	CASSPQGSYNSPLHF
TRBD2	-	TRBV5-5	TRBJ2-7	TGTGCCAGCGGCTTGGAGTTGGTAGCGGGGGCCCGCTCCTACGAGCAGTACTTC	CASGLELVAGARSYEQYF
TRBD1	-	TRBV11-2	TRBJ2-5	TGTGCCAGCAGGTGGACAGGGGGAGAGACCCAGTACTTC	CASRWTGGETQYF
TRBD2	few	TRBV6-5	TRBJ2-7	TGTGCCAGCAGCCCGGGACTAGCGGCCTACGAGCAGTACTTC	CASSPGLAAYEQYF
TRBD1	once	TRBV7-9	TRBJ1-6	TGTGCCAGCAGCTCCGGGACAGGCCCCAATTCACCCCTCCACTTT	CASSSGTGPNSPLHF
-	-	TRBV7-2	TRBJ1-1	TGTGCCAGCAGCTTAGTCACGAACACTGAAGCTTTCTTT	CASSLVTNTEAFF
-	once	TRBV5-8	TRBJ2-1	TGTGCCAGCAGCATTAGCGCCCACTCCTACAATGAGCAGTTCTTC	CASSISAHSYNEQFF
TRBD2	-	TRBV5-5	TRBJ2-1	TGTGCCAGCAGCTTGGGTGTAGCGGGATCCTACAATGAGCAGTTCTTC	CASSLGVAGSYNEQFF
TRBD2	-	TRBV19	TRBJ2-1	TGTGCCAGTGGCCTAGCGGGAGGGCCAAATGAGCAGTTCTTC	CASGLAGGPNEQFF
-	-	TRBV6-6	TRBJ1-1	TGTGCCAGCAGTTACGAGGGAATAACTGAAGCTTTCTTT	CASSYEGITEAFF
TRBD1	few	TRBV10-1	TRBJ1-1	TGCGCCAGCAGTGAGGTACAGGGGGGGACTGAAGCTTTCTTT	CASSEVQGGTEAFF